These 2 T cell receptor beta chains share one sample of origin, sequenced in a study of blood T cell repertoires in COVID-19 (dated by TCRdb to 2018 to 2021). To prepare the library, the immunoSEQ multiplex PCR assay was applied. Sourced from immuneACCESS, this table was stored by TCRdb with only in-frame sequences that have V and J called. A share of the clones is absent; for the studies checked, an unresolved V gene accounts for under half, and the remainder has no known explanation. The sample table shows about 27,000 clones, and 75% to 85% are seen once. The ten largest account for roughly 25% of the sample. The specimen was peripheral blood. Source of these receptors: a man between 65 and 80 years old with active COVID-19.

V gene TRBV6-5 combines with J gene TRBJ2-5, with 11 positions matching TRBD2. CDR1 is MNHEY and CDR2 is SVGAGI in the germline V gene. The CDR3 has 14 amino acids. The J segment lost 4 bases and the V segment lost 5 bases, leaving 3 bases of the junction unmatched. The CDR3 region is CASSLAGGVETQYF. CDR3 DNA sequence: TGTGCCAGCAGTCTAGCGGGAGGAGTAGAGACCCAGTACTTC.

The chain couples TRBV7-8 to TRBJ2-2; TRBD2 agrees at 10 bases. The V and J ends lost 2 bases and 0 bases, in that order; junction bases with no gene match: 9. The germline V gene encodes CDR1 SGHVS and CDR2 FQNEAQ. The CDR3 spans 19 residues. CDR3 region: CASSLFASGGYANTGELFF. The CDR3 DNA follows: TGTGCCAGCAGCTTATTTGCTAGCGGGGGCTATGCGAACACCGGGGAGCTGTTTTTT.